This T cell receptor (beta chain) derives from a study of T cell repertoires in cytomegalovirus infection. TCRdb redid the calling of the reads with MiXCR, one entry per CDR3 protein. The sample lists about 310,000 distinct CDR3 sequences; 15% to 20% were seen once. Only a few counts were recorded for this clonotype. The antigen is unknown. Germline CDR1 and CDR2: SGHVS and FQNEAQ. V was trimmed by 1 base and J by 0 bases, leaving 10 bases between them. This CDR3 region has 15 residues. Study conclusions and caveats: Carriage of CMV together with the relevant HLA was identifiable through cumulative public TCR beta family frequency.

The chain has TRBV7-8 and TRBJ2-7; D possibly corresponds to TRBD2 (5 bases). The sequence was collected from a human donor in good health (CMV status not recorded). Some clones in this sample may be carry-over from other donors' samples. Sequencing was carried out using PBMCs. The CDR3 DNA reads TGTGCCAGCAGCTTAGGGAGGTCGCTCTCCTACGAGCAGTACTTC. Protein product: CASSLGRSLSYEQYF.